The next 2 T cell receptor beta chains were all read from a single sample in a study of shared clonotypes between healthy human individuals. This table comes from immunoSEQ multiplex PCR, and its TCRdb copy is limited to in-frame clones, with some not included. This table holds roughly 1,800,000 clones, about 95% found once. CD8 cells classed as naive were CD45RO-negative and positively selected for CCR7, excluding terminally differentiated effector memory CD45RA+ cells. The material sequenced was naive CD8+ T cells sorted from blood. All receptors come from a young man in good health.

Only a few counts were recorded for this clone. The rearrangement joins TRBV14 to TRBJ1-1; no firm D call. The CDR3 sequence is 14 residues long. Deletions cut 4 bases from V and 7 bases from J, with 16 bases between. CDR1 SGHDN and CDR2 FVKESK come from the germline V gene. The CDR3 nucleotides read TGTGCCAGCAGCCCCCTCATTGGGTCAGGTGAAGCTTTCTTT. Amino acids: CASSPLIGSGEAFF.

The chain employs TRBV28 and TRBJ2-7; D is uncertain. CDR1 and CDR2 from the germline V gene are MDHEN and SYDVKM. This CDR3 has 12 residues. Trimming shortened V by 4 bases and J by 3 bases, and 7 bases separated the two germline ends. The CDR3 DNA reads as TGTGCCAGCAGTTCCCCCTTCTACGAGCAGTACTTC. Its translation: CASSSPFYEQYF.